The T cell receptor (beta chain) described here comes from a study of T cell responses to AZD1222 COVID-19 vaccine. As regards this clone: Antigen: not known.

Germline V lookup: CDR1 SEHNR, CDR2 FQNEAQ (reference sequence). V lost 5 bases and J 6 bases, leaving 24 bases between the germline ends. The CDR3 is 17 amino acids. The assay was immunoSEQ multiplex PCR, and TCRdb's table has in-frame clones only and misses some. The sample comprises 95,000 or so clones, approximately 93% of which are singletons, and 6.5% to 10% rests with the top ten. General study points: Increases in Spike-specific TCR breadth and depth were seen after two AZD1222 doses.

The analysis combined second doses at about 4 or about 12 weeks. V gene TRBV7-9 combines with J gene TRBJ2-3; weak D call: TRBD2 (6 bases). The TCR originated in an adult who received the AZD1222 COVID-19 vaccine. Source: peripheral blood, taken 28 days after the second AZD1222 dose. CDR3 in amino acids: CASSLRTSGLSRDTQYF. In DNA, the CDR3 is TGTGCCAGCAGCCTTCGGACTTCGGGACTCAGTCGGGATACGCAGTATTTT.